This entry lists 2 T cell receptor beta chains sequenced from one sample in a study of blood T cell repertoires in COVID-19. The assay was immunoSEQ multiplex PCR, and TCRdb's table has in-frame clones only and misses some. The sample lists around 200,000 clones; 65% to 85% were seen once. The sequencing input was peripheral blood. The source is a human donor with acute or convalescent COVID-19. The donor label of this sample is uncertain.

The chain links TRBV5-8 to TRBJ2-1; 7 bases map to TRBD1. The trim removed 3 bases at V and 3 bases at J, leaving 6 bases unmatched. The CDR3 loop spans 15 amino acids. Germline V CDR1 and CDR2: SGHTS, YDEGEE. The CDR3 spells CASSSEGQIYNEQFF. Here the CDR3 DNA reads TGTGCCAGCAGCTCCGAGGGACAGATCTACAATGAGCAGTTCTTC. The variable domain in full, completed from reference TRBV5-8 and TRBJ2-1, reads EAGVTQSPTHLIKTRGQQATLRCSPISGHTSVYWYQQALGLGLQFLLWYDEGEERNRGNFPPRFSGRQFPNYSSELNVNALELEDSALYLCASSSEGQIYNEQFFGPGTRLTVL.

J is TRBJ2-1 and V is TRBV5-1; TRBD1 matches at 12 bases. Germline-derived CDR1 and CDR2 are SGHRS and YFSETQ. The CDR3 covers 15 residues. V gave up 2 bases and J gave up 8 bases; unmatched junction bases: 5. In DNA, the CDR3 is TGCGCCAGCAGCTTTGGGGACAGGGGGCCGGATGAGCAGTTCTTC. This gives the protein CASSFGDRGPDEQFF.